Presented here are 21 T cell receptor beta chains from one specimen sequenced in a study of blood T cell repertoires in COVID-19. The protocol was immunoSEQ multiplex PCR, while the TCRdb copy is restricted to in-frame clones and leaves out a portion. This table holds about 110,000 clones, roughly 84% found once. The sequenced sample consisted of peripheral blood. These receptors came from a woman aged 40 to 50 with acute or convalescent COVID-19.

The genes are TRBV4-3 and TRBJ1-1, with D perhaps TRBD1 (6 bases). Between the trimmed V and J ends, which lost 0 bases and 4 bases, there was a span of 12 bases. Germline values: CDR1 LGHNA, CDR2 YSLEER. CDR3 length: 15 residues. CDR3 in amino acids: CASSQDWGGITEAFF. CDR3 in DNA: TGCGCCAGCAGCCAAGATTGGGGGGGCATCACTGAAGCTTTCTTT.

V is TRBV5-6 and J is TRBJ1-1; no clear D. The V gene lost 2 bases and the J gene lost 10 bases, with 15 bases spanning the gap. The CDR3 extends over 13 amino acids. The germline V gene encodes CDR1 SGHDT and CDR2 YYEEEE. In DNA form, the CDR3 reads TGTGCCAGCAGCTTATACCCCAATGGGCCAGCTTTCTTT. The encoded protein is CASSLYPNGPAFF.

This clone was seen only once. The chain links TRBV6-1 to TRBJ1-6, with no clear D. The CDR3 consists of 14 residues. Germline-derived CDR1 and CDR2 are MNHNS and SASEGT. Between the trimmed V and J ends, which lost 3 bases and 4 bases, there was a span of 7 bases. The chain's CDR3 is CASSENNYNSPLHF. The CDR3 DNA sequence: TGTGCCAGCAGTGAGAACAATTATAATTCACCCCTCCACTTT.

The chain has TRBV5-5 and TRBJ1-2; TRBD1 matches 9 bases. Germline loops: CDR1 SGHKS, CDR2 YYEKEE (reference sequence). The CDR3 is 14 amino acids. Trimming removed 3 bases from V and 2 bases from J; junction bases left unmatched: 2. As DNA, the CDR3 is TGTGCCAGCAGCTCGGGGACAGGGAACTATGGCTACACCTTC. Its translation is CASSSGTGNYGYTF. Drawing the rest from reference TRBV5-5 and TRBJ1-2, the complete variable domain is DAGVTQSPTHLIKTRGQQVTLRCSPISGHKSVSWYQQVLGQGPQFIFQYYEKEERGRGNFPDRFSARQFPNYSSELNVNALLLGDSALYLCASSSGTGNYGYTFGSGTRLTVV.

Only a few counts were recorded for this clone. The same CDR3 arises from other DNA sequences in this sample as well. The chain joins TRBV12-3 or TRBV12-4 to TRBJ1-2; perhaps TRBD1 as D (5 bases). CDR3 length: 13 residues. V was clipped by 2 bases and J by 2 bases, with 6 bases between them. CDR3 protein: CASSLQGNYGYTF. CDR3 sequence (DNA): TGTGCCAGCAGTTTACAGGGAAACTATGGCTACACCTTC.

This clone was recorded once. J is TRBJ1-4 and V is TRBV2, with D hard to call. This CDR3 has 13 residues. Trimming stripped 7 bases from V and 7 bases from J, with 13 bases between. Per the germline V gene, CDR1 is SNHLY and CDR2 is FYNNEI. CDR3 in DNA: TGTGCCAGCACATCAGCGTTTTCTGAAAAACTGTTTTTT. Its protein is CASTSAFSEKLFF.

The chain uses TRBV5-1 and TRBJ1-1; 10 nucleotides align to TRBD1. The CDR3 is 15 amino acids. CDR1 is SGHRS and CDR2 is YFSETQ in the germline V gene. V shed 0 bases and J 4 bases; nucleotides not matched to a gene: 3. CDR3 nucleotide sequence: TGCGCCAGCAGCTTGGTGGACAGGGGGAGCACTGAAGCTTTCTTT. This translates into CASSLVDRGSTEAFF.

The V gene is TRBV30, the J gene TRBJ1-2; D gene uncertain. This CDR3 is 9 amino acids long. The V end was cut by 6 bases, the J end by 7 bases, with 6 bases between. Germline CDR1 GTSNPN, CDR2 SVGIG (reference sequence). The CDR3 loop reads CACQVGYTF. CDR3 nucleotide sequence: TGTGCCTGTCAGGTTGGCTACACCTTC.

This chain connects TRBV9 to TRBJ2-7; 8 nucleotides match TRBD2. J gave up 0 bases and V 7 bases, and 6 bases lay outside the gene matches. The CDR3 loop spans 14 amino acids. Germline CDR1 and CDR2: SGDLS and YYNGEE. In nucleotides, the CDR3 is TGTGCCAGCGCTAGCGGGCCATTCTCCTACGAGCAGTACTTC. Translated, it gives CASASGPFSYEQYF.

J is TRBJ2-2 and V is TRBV9, with a tentative D call TRBD1 (5 bases). The CDR3 length is 14 residues. Germline V gene lookup returns CDR1 SGDLS and CDR2 YYNGEE. V was trimmed by 2 bases and J by 5 bases, leaving 10 bases between them. The CDR3 region has the DNA TGTGCCAGCAGCGTCATAGGGGCAACCGGGGAGCTGTTTTTT. Encoded protein: CASSVIGATGELFF.

The chain has TRBV5-1 and TRBJ2-7, with D maybe TRBD1 (6 bases). Trimming left V 3 bases short and J 7 bases short, with 23 bases between. Germline V lookup: CDR1 SGHRS, CDR2 YFSETQ. The CDR3 is 16 residues long. The CDR3 here is CASSYSFTGSSGEQYF. The CDR3 region has the DNA TGCGCCAGCAGCTATTCCTTCACAGGGTCCAGCGGAGAGCAGTACTTC.

The V call is TRBV2, the J call TRBJ2-7, with D uncertain. The V gene's germline CDR1 is SNHLY and CDR2 FYNNEI. Trimming shortened V by 5 bases and J by 0 bases, and 5 bases separated the two germline ends. This CDR3 has 12 residues. CDR3 coding DNA: TGTGCCAGCAGTTTCAGCTCCTACGAGCAGTACTTC. Its translation: CASSFSSYEQYF.

This chain connects TRBV5-8 to TRBJ2-7; 8 nucleotides align to TRBD1. J was trimmed by 2 bases and V by 4 bases; bases with no gene match: 8. The germline gives CDR1 SGHTS, CDR2 YDEGEE. CDR3 size: 15 residues. CDR3 region: CASSRPGQVPYEQYF. CDR3 nucleotide sequence: TGTGCCAGCAGCCGACCGGGACAGGTCCCCTACGAGCAGTACTTC.

In DNA form, the CDR3 reads TGTGCCAGCAGTGAAACCAGGGGGTACCACGAGCAGTACTTC. Translation: CASSETRGYHEQYF. The chain joins TRBV6-1 to TRBJ2-7; 7 positions agree with TRBD1. CDR3 length: 14 amino acids. The V and J ends lost 2 bases and 5 bases, in that order; junction bases with no gene match: 6. CDR1 MNHNS and CDR2 SASEGT come from the germline V gene.

The chain recombines TRBV20-1 with TRBJ2-5; 9 nucleotides match TRBD2. The germline V gene encodes CDR1 DFQATT and CDR2 SNEGSKA (reference sequence). The CDR3 consists of 16 residues. The junction had 13 bases not matched to a gene; V was cut back by 3 bases and J by 5 bases. CDR3 protein: CSASWFGGGAQETQYF. The CDR3 DNA sequence: TGCAGTGCTAGTTGGTTTGGCGGGGGGGCCCAGGAGACCCAGTACTTC.

This rearrangement joins TRBV7-9 to TRBJ2-7; 8 bases agree with TRBD1. The CDR3 spans 15 residues. V lost 5 bases, J lost 3 bases, and 9 bases stayed unmatched. Germline CDR1 is SEHNR and CDR2 is FQNEAQ (reference sequence). CDR3 nucleotides: TGTGCCAGCAGCCCCCCCCGGACAGGGAGCTACGAGCAGTACTTC. Protein sequence: CASSPPRTGSYEQYF.

This clone was found once. The chain joins TRBV6-6 to TRBJ2-1; TRBD2 aligns across 8 bases. Germline values: CDR1 MNHNY, CDR2 SVGAGI (reference sequence). The ends lost 2 bases at V and 1 base at J; junction bases unmatched: 4. The CDR3 has 16 residues. CDR3 amino acids: CASSYPPGGSYNEQFF. CDR3 sequence (DNA): TGTGCCAGCAGTTACCCGCCGGGGGGGTCCTACAATGAGCAGTTCTTC.

The chain combines TRBV9 with TRBJ2-7; 7 positions agree with TRBD1. Germline CDR1 and CDR2: SGDLS and YYNGEE. The CDR3 consists of 15 residues. V shed 2 bases, J shed 0 bases, and the junction held 5 bases outside the gene matches. CDR3 residues: CASSVSTGDSYEQYF. DNA of the CDR3: TGTGCCAGCAGCGTCTCTACAGGGGACTCCTACGAGCAGTACTTC.

The chain couples TRBV12-5 to TRBJ1-2; TRBD1 is a possible D gene (5 bases). V lost 5 bases, J lost 4 bases, and 8 bases lay in between. This CDR3 comprises 12 residues. Germline V gene sequence: CDR1 LGHNT, CDR2 FRNRAP. CDR3 amino acids: CASGVDSYGYTF. CDR3 sequence (DNA): TGTGCTAGTGGTGTTGACAGCTATGGCTACACCTTC.

V usage is TRBV5-1 and J usage is TRBJ2-7; no reliable D call. Germline CDR1 reads SGHRS; CDR2 reads YFSETQ. Between the trimmed V and J ends, which lost 3 bases and 4 bases, there was a span of 5 bases. CDR3 length equals 11 residues. CDR3 sequence (DNA): TGCGCCAGCAGCTATCAATACGAGCAGTACTTC. Protein: CASSYQYEQYF. The complete variable domain, with remaining parts taken from reference TRBV5-1 and TRBJ2-7, reads KAGVTQTPRYLIKTRGQQVTLSCSPISGHRSVSWYQQTPGQGLQFLFEYFSETQRNKGNFPGRFSGRQFSNSRSEMNVSTLELGDSALYLCASSYQYEQYFGPGTRLTVT.

This chain joins TRBV5-1 and TRBJ2-6, with a tentative D call TRBD1 (8 bases). The CDR3 loop spans 20 amino acids. Trimming removed 1 base from V and 4 bases from J, with 24 bases in between. Germline V gene data show CDR1 as SGHRS and CDR2 as YFSETQ. The CDR3 loop reads CASSLYSGRGTGPGANVLTF. Written as DNA, the CDR3 is TGCGCCAGCAGCTTGTATTCAGGGAGGGGGACAGGTCCCGGGGCCAACGTCCTGACTTTC.